A single sample is the source of the 8 T cell receptor beta chains below, sequenced in a study of CD8+ T cells in alopecia areata (dated by TCRdb to between 2017 and 2018). Libraries were prepared through the immunoSEQ multiplex PCR assay. RNA was extracted from all samples and reverse transcribed into cDNA as template for TCR sequencing. TCRdb carries this immuneACCESS record with in-frame sequences only. Its versions omit some clonotypes, under half of them owing to an unresolved V gene in the studies checked, with the rest unexplained. This sample is represented by thousands of clones; 70% to 75% of them were singletons. Together, the top ten hold roughly 7% of the sample. Input material: skin. These receptors all stem from a human donor in good health.

Concerning this clone: At one end the junction does not follow the germline gene, possibly because of a read error. Distinct nucleotide sequences in the sample also encode this CDR3. The chain joins TRBV6-1 to TRBJ2-1; TRBD2 is a possible D gene (7 bases). The CDR3 length is 17 residues. The germline V gene has CDR1 MNHNS and CDR2 SASEGT. CDR3 bases: TGTGCCAGCAGTGAGCTAGGGGGGGCCGCCTCCTACAATGAGCAATTCTTC. It is translated as CASSELGGAASYNEQFF.

The rearrangement joins TRBV6-5 to TRBJ1-4; unclear D gene. V was shortened by 0 bases and J by 0 bases, with 5 bases between the two germline ends. This CDR3 is 15 amino acids long. Per the germline V gene, CDR1 is MNHEY and CDR2 is SVGAGI. This chain's CDR3 is CASSYSPATNEKLFF. CDR3 in DNA: TGTGCCAGCAGTTACTCCCCAGCAACTAATGAAAAACTGTTTTTT.

The chain couples TRBV2 to TRBJ1-6, with D hard to call. The CDR3 sequence is 15 residues long. Germline CDR1 is SNHLY and CDR2 is FYNNEI. V lost 3 bases and J lost 4, with 10 bases in between. The CDR3 nucleotides read TGTGCCAGCAGTGAGGTTCGGGAGTATAATTCACCCCTCCACTTT. It specifies CASSEVREYNSPLHF. Complete variable domain (other parts from reference TRBV2 and TRBJ1-6): EPEVTQTPSHQVTQMGQEVILRCVPISNHLYFYWYRQILGQKVEFLVSFYNNEISEKSEIFDDQFSVERPDGSNFTLKIRSTKLEDSAMYFCASSEVREYNSPLHFGNGTRLTVT.

Here the CDR3 reads CASSGQDSAYEQYF. CDR3 in DNA: TGTGCCAGCAGTGGACAGGACAGTGCCTACGAGCAGTACTTC. The gene calls are TRBV27 and TRBJ2-7; the match to TRBD1 covers 7 bases. The CDR3 contains 14 residues. V lost 5 bases, J lost 2 bases, and 6 bases stayed unmatched. Germline V gene sequence: CDR1 MNHEY, CDR2 SMNVEV (reference sequence).

V and J are TRBV4-1 and TRBJ2-2; no firm D call. Per germline, CDR1 MGHRA and CDR2 YSYEKL. The CDR3 sequence is 17 residues long. Trimming shortened V by 1 base and J by 1 base, and 13 bases separated the two germline ends. Written as DNA, the CDR3 is TGCGCCAGCAGCCAAGGAGGACGCGGCGGGAACACCGGGGAGCTGTTTTTT. Amino acid sequence: CASSQGGRGGNTGELFF.

This chain connects TRBV2 to TRBJ2-3; perhaps TRBD2 as D (5 bases). CDR3 length: 14 residues. Germline V CDR1 and CDR2: SNHLY, FYNNEI. The V end was cut by 6 bases, the J end by 5 bases, with 15 bases between. The CDR3: CASSVNLRGDTQYF. As DNA, the CDR3 is TGTGCCAGCAGCGTCAACCTTCGGGGAGATACGCAGTATTTT.

J is TRBJ2-7 and V is TRBV28; TRBD1 aligns across 7 bases. V shed 10 bases, J shed 6 bases, and the junction held 21 bases outside the gene matches. CDR1 is MDHEN and CDR2 is SYDVKM in the germline V gene. The CDR3 has 16 amino acids. The CDR3 DNA is TGTGCCACACACCCAACCCCCGGGACAGATGAACTCGAGCAGTACTTC. Translating it yields CATHPTPGTDELEQYF.

V and J are TRBV29-1 and TRBJ1-2; a possible D gene is TRBD1 (5 bases). Germline lookup yields CDR1 SQVTM and CDR2 ANQGSEA. The CDR3 is made up of 15 amino acids. V lost 6 bases and J 8 bases, leaving 25 bases between the germline ends. CDR3 in amino acids: CSVNDFREDPGGYTF. CDR3 in DNA: TGCAGCGTGAACGACTTCAGGGAGGACCCAGGGGGCTACACCTTC.